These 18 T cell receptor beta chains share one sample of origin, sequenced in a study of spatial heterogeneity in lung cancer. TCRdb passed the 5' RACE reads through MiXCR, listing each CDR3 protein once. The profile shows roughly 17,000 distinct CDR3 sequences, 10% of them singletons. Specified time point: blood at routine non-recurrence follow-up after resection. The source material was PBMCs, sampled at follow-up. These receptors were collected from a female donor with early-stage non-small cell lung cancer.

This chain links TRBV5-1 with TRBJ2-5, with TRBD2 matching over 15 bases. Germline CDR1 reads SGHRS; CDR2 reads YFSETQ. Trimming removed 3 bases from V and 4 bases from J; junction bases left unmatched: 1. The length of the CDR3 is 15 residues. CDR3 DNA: TGCGCCAGCAGCTGGACTAGCGGGAGGGCAGAGACCCAGTACTTC. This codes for CASSWTSGRAETQYF.

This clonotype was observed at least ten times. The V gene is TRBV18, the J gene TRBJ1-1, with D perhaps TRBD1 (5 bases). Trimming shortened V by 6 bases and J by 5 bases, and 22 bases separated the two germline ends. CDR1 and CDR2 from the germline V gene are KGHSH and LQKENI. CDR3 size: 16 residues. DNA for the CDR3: TGTGCCAGCTCCCCCTGGTCCGGGGACCCTGGGACTGAAGCTTTCTTT. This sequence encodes CASSPWSGDPGTEAFF.

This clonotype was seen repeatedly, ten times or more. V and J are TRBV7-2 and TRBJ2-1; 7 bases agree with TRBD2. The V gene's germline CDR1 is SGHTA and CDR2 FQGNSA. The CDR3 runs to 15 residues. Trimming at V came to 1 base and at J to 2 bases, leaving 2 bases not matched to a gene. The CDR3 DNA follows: TGTGCCAGCAGCTTAGGACTAGCTGCCTACAATGAGCAGTTCTTC. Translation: CASSLGLAAYNEQFF. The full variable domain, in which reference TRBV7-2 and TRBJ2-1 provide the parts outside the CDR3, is GAGVSQSPSNKVTEKGKDVELRCDPISGHTALYWYRQSLGQGLEFLIYFQGNSAPDKSGLPSDRFSAERTGGSVSTLTIQRTQQEDSAVYLCASSLGLAAYNEQFFGPGTRLTVL.

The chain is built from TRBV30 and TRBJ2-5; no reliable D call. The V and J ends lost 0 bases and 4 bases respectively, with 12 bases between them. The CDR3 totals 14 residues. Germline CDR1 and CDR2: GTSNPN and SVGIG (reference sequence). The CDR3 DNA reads TGTGCCTGGAGTGTAGACCCCTCAGGAGAGACCCAGTACTTC. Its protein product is CAWSVDPSGETQYF.

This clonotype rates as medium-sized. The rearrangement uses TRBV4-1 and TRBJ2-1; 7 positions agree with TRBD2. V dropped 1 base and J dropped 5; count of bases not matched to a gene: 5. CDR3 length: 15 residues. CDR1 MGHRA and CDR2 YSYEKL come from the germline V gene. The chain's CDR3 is CASSQASGPNNEQFF. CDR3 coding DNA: TGCGCCAGCAGCCAAGCTAGCGGACCGAACAATGAGCAGTTCTTC.

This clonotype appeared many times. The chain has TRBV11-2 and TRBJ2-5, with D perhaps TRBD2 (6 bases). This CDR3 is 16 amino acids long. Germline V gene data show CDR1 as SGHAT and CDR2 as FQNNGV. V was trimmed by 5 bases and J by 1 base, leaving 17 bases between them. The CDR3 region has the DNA TGTGCCAGCAGCCCCCGGGCTAGCGCAACCCAAGAGACCCAGTACTTC. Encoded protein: CASSPRASATQETQYF.

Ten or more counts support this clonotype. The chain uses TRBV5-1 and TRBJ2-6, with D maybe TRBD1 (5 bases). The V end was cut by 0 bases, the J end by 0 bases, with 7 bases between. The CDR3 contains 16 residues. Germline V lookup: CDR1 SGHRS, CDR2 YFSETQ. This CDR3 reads CASSLVGLSGANVLTF. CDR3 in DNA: TGCGCCAGCAGCTTGGTGGGGCTCTCTGGGGCCAACGTCCTGACTTTC. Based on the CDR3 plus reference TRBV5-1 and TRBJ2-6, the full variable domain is KAGVTQTPRYLIKTRGQQVTLSCSPISGHRSVSWYQQTPGQGLQFLFEYFSETQRNKGNFPGRFSGRQFSNSRSEMNVSTLELGDSALYLCASSLVGLSGANVLTFGAGSRLTVL.

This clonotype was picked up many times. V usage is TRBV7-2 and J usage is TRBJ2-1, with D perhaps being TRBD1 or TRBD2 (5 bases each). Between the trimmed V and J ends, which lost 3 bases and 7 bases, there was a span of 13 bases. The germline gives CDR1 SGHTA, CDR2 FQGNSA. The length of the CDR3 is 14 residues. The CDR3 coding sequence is TGTGCCAGCAGCTTTGTCGCAGGGAGAAATGAGCAGTTCTTC. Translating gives CASSFVAGRNEQFF.

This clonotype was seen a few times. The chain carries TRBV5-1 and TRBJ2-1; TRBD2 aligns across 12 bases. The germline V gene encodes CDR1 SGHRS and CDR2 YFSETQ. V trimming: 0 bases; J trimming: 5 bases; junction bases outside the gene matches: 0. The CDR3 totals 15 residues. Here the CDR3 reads CASSLGLAGDNEQFF. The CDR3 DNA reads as TGCGCCAGCAGCTTGGGACTAGCGGGAGACAATGAGCAGTTCTTC.

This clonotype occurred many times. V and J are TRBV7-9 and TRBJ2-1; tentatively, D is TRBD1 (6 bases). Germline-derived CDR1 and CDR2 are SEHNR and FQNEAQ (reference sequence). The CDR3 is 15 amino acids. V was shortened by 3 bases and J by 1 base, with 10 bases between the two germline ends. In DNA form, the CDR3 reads TGTGCCAGCAGCTTCAGGCAGGGGTCCTACAATGAGCAGTTCTTC. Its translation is CASSFRQGSYNEQFF.

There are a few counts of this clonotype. In DNA form, the CDR3 reads TGTGCCAGTAGTGCACTTCGACAGGGGGGAGGCTATGGCTACACCTTC. Translation gives CASSALRQGGGYGYTF. This rearrangement joins TRBV19 to TRBJ1-2; 9 bases are shared with TRBD1. CDR1 LNHDA and CDR2 SQIVND come from the germline V gene (reference sequence). This CDR3 spans 16 amino acids. The V segment lost 5 bases and the J segment 4 bases; nucleotides outside the gene matches: 11. Looking up the rest from reference TRBV19 and TRBJ1-2 gives the full variable domain: DGGITQSPKYLFRKEGQNVTLSCEQNLNHDAMYWYRQDPGQGLRLIYYSQIVNDFQKGDIAEGYSVSREKKESFPLTVTSAQKNPTAFYLCASSALRQGGGYGYTFGSGTRLTVV.

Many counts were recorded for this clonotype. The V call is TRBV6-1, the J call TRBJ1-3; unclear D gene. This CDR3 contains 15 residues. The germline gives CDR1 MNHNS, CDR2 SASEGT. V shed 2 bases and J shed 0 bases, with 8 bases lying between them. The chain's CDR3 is CASSELGVSGNTIYF. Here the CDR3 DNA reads TGTGCCAGCAGTGAACTCGGAGTCTCTGGAAACACCATATATTTT.

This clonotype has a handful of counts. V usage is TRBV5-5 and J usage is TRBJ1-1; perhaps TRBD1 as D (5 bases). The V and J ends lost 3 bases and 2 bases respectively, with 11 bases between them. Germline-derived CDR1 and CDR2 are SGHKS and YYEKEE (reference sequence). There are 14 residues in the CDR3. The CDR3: CASSSQVENTEAFF. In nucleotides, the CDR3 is TGTGCCAGCAGCTCACAGGTTGAAAACACTGAAGCTTTCTTT.

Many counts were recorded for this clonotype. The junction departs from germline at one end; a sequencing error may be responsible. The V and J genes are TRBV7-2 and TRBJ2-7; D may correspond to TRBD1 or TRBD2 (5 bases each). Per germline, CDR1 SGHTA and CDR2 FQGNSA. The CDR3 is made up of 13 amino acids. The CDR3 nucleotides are TGTGCCAGCAGCTTAGTAGGGGACCCCTTTCAGGACTTC. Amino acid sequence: CASSLVGDPFQDF. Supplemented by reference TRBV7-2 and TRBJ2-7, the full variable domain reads GAGVSQSPSNKVTEKGKDVELRCDPISGHTALYWYRQSLGQGLEFLIYFQGNSAPDKSGLPSDRFSAERTGGSVSTLTIQRTQQEDSAVYLCASSLVGDPFQDFGPGTRLTVT.

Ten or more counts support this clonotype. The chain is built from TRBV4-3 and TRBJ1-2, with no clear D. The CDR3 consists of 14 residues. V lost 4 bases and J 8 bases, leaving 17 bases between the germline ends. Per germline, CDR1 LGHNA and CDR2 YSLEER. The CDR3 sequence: CASSLLQEGYGYTF. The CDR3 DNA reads TGCGCCAGCAGCCTACTGCAGGAAGGGTACGGCTACACCTTC.

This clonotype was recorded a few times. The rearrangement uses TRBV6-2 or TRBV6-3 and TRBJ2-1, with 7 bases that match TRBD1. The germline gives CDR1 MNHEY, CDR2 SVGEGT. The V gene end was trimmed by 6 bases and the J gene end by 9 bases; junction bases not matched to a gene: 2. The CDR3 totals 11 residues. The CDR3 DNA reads TGTGCCAGCAGGTACAGGGGTGAGCAGTTCTTC. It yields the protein CASRYRGEQFF.

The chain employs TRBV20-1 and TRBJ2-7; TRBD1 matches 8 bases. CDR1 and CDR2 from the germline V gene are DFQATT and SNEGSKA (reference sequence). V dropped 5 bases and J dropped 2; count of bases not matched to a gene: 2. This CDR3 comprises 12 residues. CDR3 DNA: TGCAGTGCTCGGACAGGGACCTACGAGCAGTACTTC. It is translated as CSARTGTYEQYF.

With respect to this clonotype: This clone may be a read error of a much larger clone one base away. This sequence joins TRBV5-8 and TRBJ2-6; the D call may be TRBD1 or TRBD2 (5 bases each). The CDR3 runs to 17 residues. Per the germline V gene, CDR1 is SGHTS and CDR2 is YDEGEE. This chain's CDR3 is CASGFSGRPAGANVLTF. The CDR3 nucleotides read TGTGCCAGCGGCTTCTCGGGGCGGCCGGCGGGGGCCAACGTCCTGACTTTC.